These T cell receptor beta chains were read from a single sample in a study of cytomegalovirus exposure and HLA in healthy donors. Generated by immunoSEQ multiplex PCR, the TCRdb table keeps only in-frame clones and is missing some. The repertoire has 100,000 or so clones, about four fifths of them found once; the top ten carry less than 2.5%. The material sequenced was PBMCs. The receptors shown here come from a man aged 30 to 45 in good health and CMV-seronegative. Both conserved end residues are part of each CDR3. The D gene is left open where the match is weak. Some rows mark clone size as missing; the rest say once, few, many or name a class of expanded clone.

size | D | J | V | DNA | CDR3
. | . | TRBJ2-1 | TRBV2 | TGTGCCAGTTGGGCAGGGTCGAGTGAGCAGTTCTTC | CASWAGSSEQFF
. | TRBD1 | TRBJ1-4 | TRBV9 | TGTGCCAGCAGCGAGGGACAGGGACATGAAAAACTGTTTTTT | CASSEGQGHEKLFF
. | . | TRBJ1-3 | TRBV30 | TGTGCCTGGAGTAAAATGCTCCAGGCGGGCTCTGGAAACACCATATATTTT | CAWSKMLQAGSGNTIYF
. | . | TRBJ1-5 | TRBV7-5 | TGTGCCAGAAGCTACAGGGCGGGCAATCAGCCCCAGCATTTT | CARSYRAGNQPQHF
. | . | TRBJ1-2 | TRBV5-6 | TGTGCCAGCAGCTTGAGGGGGTTACATGGCTACACCTTC | CASSLRGLHGYTF
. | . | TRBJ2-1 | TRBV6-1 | TGTGCCAGCAGTGAAACAGGGTTCATACCCCAGTTCTTC | CASSETGFIPQFF
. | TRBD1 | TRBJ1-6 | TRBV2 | TGTGCCAGCAGTGTAGGGACAGGGATAAGGAATTCACCCCTCCACTTT | CASSVGTGIRNSPLHF
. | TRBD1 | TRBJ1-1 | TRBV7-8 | TGTGCCAGCAGCGTTCTCGGACAGGGCTCTAGCAATGAAGCTTTCTTT | CASSVLGQGSSNEAFF
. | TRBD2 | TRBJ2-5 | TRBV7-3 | TGTGCCAGCAGCTTAATCGGGACTAGCGGGATCGAGACCCAGTACTTC | CASSLIGTSGIETQYF
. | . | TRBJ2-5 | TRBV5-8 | TGTGCCAGCAGCCGTACTAGGGCTGGGAGTGAGACCCAGTACTTC | CASSRTRAGSETQYF
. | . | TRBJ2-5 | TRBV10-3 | TGTGCCACCAACCCTAGATCGGAGGTTCAAGAGACCCAGTACTTC | CATNPRSEVQETQYF
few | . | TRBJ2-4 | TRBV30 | TGTGCCTGGATGAGTCGGGGGTCAGGCATTCAGTACTTC | CAWMSRGSGIQYF
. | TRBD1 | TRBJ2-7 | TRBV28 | TGTGCCAGCAGCAGCAGGGACAGAGAGCAGTACTTC | CASSSRDREQYF
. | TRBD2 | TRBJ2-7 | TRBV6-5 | TGTGCCAGCAGACGGACTAGCGGAATTTACGAGCAGTACTTC | CASRRTSGIYEQYF
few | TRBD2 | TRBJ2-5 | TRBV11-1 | TGTGCCAGCCGCGCCTGGCGGGAGGGACAAGAGACCCAGTACTTC | CASRAWREGQETQYF
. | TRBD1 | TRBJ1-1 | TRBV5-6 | TGTGCCAGCAGCCCGGGACAGGTAGGAAGTTCACTGAACACTGAAGCTTTCTTT | CASSPGQVGSSLNTEAFF
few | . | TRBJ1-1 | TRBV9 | TGTGCCAGCAGCGTAGTATCTGAGTCCGAAGCTTTCTTT | CASSVVSESEAFF
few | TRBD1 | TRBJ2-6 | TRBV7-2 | TGTGCCAGCAGCTCCCCCCGGGGGACAGGGGGAACTGGGGCCAACGTCCTGACTTTC | CASSSPRGTGGTGANVLTF
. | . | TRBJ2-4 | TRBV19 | TGTGCCAGTAGTATGGGCAGCCTAAACATTCAGTACTTC | CASSMGSLNIQYF
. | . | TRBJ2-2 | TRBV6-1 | TGTGCCAGCAGCCGTCCTAACACCGGGGAGCTGTTTTTT | CASSRPNTGELFF
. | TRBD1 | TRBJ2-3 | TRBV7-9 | TGTGCCAGCAGCCCCCGACAGGGTCCCGCAGATACGCAGTATTTT | CASSPRQGPADTQYF
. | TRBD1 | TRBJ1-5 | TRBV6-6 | TGTGCCAGCCGGCGGACAGGGACCGATAGCAATCAGCCCCAGCATTTT | CASRRTGTDSNQPQHF
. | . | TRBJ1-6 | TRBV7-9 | TGTGCCAGCAGCTTAGTGGCCAGGGATAATTCACCCCTCCACTTT | CASSLVARDNSPLHF
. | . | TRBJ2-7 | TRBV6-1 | TGTGCCAGCAGGCTCCGACAGGCCCCCTCTCTCGAGCAGTACTTC | CASRLRQAPSLEQYF
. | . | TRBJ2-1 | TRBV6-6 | TGTGCCAGCAGGGGCAACAATGAGCAGTTCTTC | CASRGNNEQFF
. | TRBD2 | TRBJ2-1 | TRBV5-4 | TGTGCCAGCAGCCCTAGCGGGGGGCTCAACAATGAGCAGTTCTTC | CASSPSGGLNNEQFF
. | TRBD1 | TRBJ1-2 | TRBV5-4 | TGTGCCAGCAGCTTGGAGGCGACAGGGGGTTATGGCTACACCTTC | CASSLEATGGYGYTF
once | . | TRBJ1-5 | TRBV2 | TGTGCCAGCAGTTCGGGCACCCGAGGGGGTCAGCCCCAGCATTTT | CASSSGTRGGQPQHF
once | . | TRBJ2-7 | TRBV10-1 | TGCGCCAGCTGCGACACAGGGTCCTACGAGCAGTACTTC | CASCDTGSYEQYF
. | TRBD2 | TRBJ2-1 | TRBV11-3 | TGTGCCAGCAGCCCGCGGGGGGTCAATGAGCAGTTCTTC | CASSPRGVNEQFF
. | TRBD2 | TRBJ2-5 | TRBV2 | TGTGCCAGCAGGGGACTAGCGGGGGGGACCCAGTACTTC | CASRGLAGGTQYF
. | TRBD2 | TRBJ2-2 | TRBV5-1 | TGCGCCAGCAGCCTACCAGCGGGAGGGACCGGGGAGCTGTTTTTT | CASSLPAGGTGELFF
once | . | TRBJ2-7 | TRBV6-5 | TGTGCCACCCTGGACACCTCCTACGAGCAGTACTTC | CATLDTSYEQYF
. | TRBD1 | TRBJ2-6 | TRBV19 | TGTGCCAGTAGTAGGGACAGGGGTGCTGGGGCCAACGTCCTGACTTTC | CASSRDRGAGANVLTF
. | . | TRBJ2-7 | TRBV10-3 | TGTGCCATCGGTAGGGAACAGGGACGGAACGAGCAGTACTTC | CAIGREQGRNEQYF
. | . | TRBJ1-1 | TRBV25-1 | TGTGCCAGCAGTCTAGGTACGAGTACTTGGACTGAAGCTTTCTTT | CASSLGTSTWTEAFF
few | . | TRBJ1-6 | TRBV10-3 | TGTGCCATCAGCCAACAGTTATCCTATAATTCACCCCTCCACTTT | CAISQQLSYNSPLHF
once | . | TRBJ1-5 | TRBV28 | TGTGCCAGCAGTTTAGACGGGGTCTATAGCAATCAGCCCCAGCATTTT | CASSLDGVYSNQPQHF
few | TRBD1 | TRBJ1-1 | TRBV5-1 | TGCGCCAGCAGCTCTGGGGACAGCCTCACGACTCAAGCTTTCTTT | CASSSGDSLTTQAFF
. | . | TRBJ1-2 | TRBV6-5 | TGTGCCAGCAGTTACGCAACAGTGGGCTATGGCTACACCTTC | CASSYATVGYGYTF
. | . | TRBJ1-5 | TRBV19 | TGTGCCAGTAGCCGGGGCAATCAGCCCCAGCATTTT | CASSRGNQPQHF
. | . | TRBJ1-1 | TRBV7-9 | TGTGCCAGCAGCTTAGGCGACAGTCTGAACACTGAAGCTTTCTTT | CASSLGDSLNTEAFF
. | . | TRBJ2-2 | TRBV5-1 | TGCGCCAGCAGCTTGGGGACATTAGACACCGGGGAGCTGTTTTTT | CASSLGTLDTGELFF
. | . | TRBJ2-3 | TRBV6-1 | TGTGCCAGCAGTGAATCGGGTACTCCCGCTACGCAGTATTTT | CASSESGTPATQYF
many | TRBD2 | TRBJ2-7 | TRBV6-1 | TGTGCCAGCAGTGTACCCCCAGGACGGGAGGCCTACGAGCAGTACTTC | CASSVPPGREAYEQYF
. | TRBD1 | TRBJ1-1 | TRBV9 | TGTGCCAGCAGTACCCGACAGGGGGCTGGGGGGGACACTGAAGCTTTCTTT | CASSTRQGAGGDTEAFF
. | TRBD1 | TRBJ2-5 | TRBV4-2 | TGTGCCAGCAGCCAAGAACAGGGGGAAGAGACCCAGTACTTC | CASSQEQGEETQYF
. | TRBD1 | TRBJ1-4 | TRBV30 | TGTGCCTGGACTTCAGGGGGCGAAAAACTGTTTTTT | CAWTSGGEKLFF
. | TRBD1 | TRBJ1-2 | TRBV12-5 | TGTGCTAGTGGGTACACCACAGGGGGCACCAACTATGGCTACACCTTC | CASGYTTGGTNYGYTF
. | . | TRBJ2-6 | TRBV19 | TGTGCCAGTAGTATAAGGAGGATCGGGGCCAACGTCCTGACTTTC | CASSIRRIGANVLTF
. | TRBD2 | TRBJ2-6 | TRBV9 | TGTGCCAGCAGCGTTGGACTAGCGGGCTTTGCCACTGGGGCCAACGTCCTGACTTTC | CASSVGLAGFATGANVLTF
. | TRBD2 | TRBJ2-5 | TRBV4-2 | TGTGCCAGCAGCCAAGGAGGTCGGGTTAGCGGGCACCAAGAGACCCAGTACTTC | CASSQGGRVSGHQETQYF
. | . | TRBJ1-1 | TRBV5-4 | TGTGCCAGCAGCTTTGAAGAGACAGCTGTTGAAGCTTTCTTT | CASSFEETAVEAFF
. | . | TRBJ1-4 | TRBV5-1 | TGCGCCAGCAGTCTCGACACCAGTGAAAAACTGTTTTTT | CASSLDTSEKLFF
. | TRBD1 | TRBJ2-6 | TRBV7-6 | TGTGCCAGCAGCAAGGACAGGGGGGTCTCTGGGGCCAACGTCCTGACTTTC | CASSKDRGVSGANVLTF
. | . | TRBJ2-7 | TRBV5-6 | TGTGCCAGCAGCTCGGGACAATTCTACGAGCAGTACTTC | CASSSGQFYEQYF
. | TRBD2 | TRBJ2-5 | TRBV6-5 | TGTGCCACTCAAACGGGGGGTCAAGAGACCCAGTACTTC | CATQTGGQETQYF
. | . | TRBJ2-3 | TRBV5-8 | TGTGCCAGCAGCTTGACTCTGGGCACAGATACGCAGTATTTT | CASSLTLGTDTQYF
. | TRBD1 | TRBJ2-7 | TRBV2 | TGTGCTTCCAGGGGGTTCGGCAGGGGGCTAGAGCAGTACTTC | CASRGFGRGLEQYF